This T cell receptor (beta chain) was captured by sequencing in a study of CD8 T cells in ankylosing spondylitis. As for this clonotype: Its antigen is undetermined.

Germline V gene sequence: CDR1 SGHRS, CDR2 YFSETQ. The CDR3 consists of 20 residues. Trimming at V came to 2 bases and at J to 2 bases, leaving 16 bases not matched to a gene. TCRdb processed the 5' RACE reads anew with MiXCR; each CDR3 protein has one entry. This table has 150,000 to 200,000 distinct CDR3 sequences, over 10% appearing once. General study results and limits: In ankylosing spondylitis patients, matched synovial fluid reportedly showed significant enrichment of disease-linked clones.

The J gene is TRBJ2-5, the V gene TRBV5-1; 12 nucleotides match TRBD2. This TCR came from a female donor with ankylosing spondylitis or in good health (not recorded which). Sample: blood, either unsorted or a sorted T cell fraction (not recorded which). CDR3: CASSFQPLTSGRRGQETQYF. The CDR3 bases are TGCGCCAGCAGCTTCCAACCGCTGACTAGCGGGAGAAGGGGGCAAGAGACCCAGTACTTC.